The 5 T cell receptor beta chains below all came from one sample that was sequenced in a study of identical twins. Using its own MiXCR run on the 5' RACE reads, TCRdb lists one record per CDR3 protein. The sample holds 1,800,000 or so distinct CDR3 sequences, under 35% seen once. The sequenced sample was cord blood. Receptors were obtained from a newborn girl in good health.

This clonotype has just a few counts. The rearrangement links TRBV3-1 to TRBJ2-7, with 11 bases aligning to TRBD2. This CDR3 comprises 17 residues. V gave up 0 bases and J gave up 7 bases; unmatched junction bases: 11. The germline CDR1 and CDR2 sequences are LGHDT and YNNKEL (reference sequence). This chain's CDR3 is CASSQDSTSGSYNEQYF. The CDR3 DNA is TGTGCCAGCAGCCAAGATTCTACTAGCGGGAGCTACAATGAGCAGTACTTC.

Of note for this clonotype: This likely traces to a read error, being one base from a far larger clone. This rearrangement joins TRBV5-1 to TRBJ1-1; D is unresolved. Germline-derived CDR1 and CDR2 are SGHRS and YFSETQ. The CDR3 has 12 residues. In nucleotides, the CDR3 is TGCGCCAACAGCTTGGACAACACTGAAGCTTTCTTT. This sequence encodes CANSLDNTEAFF. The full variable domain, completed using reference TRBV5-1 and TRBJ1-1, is KAGVTQTPRYLIKTRGQQVTLSCSPISGHRSVSWYQQTPGQGLQFLFEYFSETQRNKGNFPGRFSGRQFSNSRSEMNVSTLELGDSALYLCANSLDNTEAFFGQGTRLTVV.

As DNA, the CDR3 is TGTGCCAGCAGTGAATCCGAGAGGGGAGATTCACCCCTCCACTTT. The encoded protein is CASSESERGDSPLHF. The chain has TRBV25-1 and TRBJ1-6, with D possibly TRBD1 on 5 matching bases. V dropped 1 base and J dropped 8 bases, with 12 bases sitting between them. CDR1 and CDR2 (germline): MGHDK, SYGVNS. The CDR3 sequence is 15 residues long.

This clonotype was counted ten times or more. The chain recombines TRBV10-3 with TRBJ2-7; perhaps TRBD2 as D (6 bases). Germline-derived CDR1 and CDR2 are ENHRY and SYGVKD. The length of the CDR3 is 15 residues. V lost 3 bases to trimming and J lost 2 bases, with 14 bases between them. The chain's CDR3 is CAISDRLALAYEQYF. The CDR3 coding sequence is TGTGCCATCAGTGATCGCCTAGCGCTAGCCTACGAGCAGTACTTC.

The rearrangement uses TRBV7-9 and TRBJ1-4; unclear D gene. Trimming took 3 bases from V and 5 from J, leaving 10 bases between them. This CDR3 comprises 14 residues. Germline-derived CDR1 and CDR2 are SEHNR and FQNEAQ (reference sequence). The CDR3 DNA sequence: TGTGCCAGCAGCTTTGATGGACCAAATGAAAAACTGTTTTTT. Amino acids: CASSFDGPNEKLFF.